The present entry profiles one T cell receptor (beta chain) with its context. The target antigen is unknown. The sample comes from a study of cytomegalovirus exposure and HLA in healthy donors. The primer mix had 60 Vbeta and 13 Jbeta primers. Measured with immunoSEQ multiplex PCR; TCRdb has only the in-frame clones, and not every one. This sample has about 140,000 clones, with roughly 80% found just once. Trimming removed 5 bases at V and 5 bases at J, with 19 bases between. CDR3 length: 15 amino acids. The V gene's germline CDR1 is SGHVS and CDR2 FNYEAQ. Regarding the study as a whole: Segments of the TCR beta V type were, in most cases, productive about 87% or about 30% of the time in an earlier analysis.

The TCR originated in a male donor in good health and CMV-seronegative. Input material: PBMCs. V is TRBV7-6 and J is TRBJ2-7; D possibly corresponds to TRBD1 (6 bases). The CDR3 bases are TGTGCCAGCAGCCCCGAACAGGGAGTACGGAACGAGCAGTACTTC. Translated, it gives CASSPEQGVRNEQYF.